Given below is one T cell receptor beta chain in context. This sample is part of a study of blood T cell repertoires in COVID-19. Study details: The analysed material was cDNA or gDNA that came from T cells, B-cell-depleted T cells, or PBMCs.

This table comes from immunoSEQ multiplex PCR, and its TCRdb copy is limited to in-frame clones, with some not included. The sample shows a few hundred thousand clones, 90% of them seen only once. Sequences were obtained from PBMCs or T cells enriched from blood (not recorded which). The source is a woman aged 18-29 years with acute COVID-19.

CDR3 sequence (DNA): TGTGCCAGTAGTCGTGGGGACAGCCGCACAGATACGCAGTATTTT. Translation: CASSRGDSRTDTQYF. The J gene is TRBJ2-3, the V gene TRBV19; 7 positions match TRBD1. V shed 5 bases, J shed 1 base, and the junction held 6 bases outside the gene matches. Germline loops: CDR1 LNHDA, CDR2 SQIVND (reference sequence). There are 15 residues in the CDR3.